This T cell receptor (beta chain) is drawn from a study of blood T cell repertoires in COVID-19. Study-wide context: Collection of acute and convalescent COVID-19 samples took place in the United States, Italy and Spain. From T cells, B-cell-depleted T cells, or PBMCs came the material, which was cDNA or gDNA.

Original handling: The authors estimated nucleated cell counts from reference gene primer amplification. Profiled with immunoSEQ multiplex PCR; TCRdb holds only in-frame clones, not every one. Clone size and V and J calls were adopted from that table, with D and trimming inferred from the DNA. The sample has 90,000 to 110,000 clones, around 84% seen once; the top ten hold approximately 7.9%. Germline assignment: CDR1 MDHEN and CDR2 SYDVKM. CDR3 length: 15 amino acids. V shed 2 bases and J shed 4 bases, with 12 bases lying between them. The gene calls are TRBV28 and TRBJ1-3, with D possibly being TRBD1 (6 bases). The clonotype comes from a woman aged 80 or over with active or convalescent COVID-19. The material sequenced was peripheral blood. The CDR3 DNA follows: TGTGCCAGCAGTTTACCCGACAGGAGGGGAAACACCATATATTTT. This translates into CASSLPDRRGNTIYF.